The source of this TCR beta chain is a study of cytomegalovirus exposure and HLA in healthy donors (TCRdb year 2017). Background for the entire study: An earlier analysis of approximately 640 of the donors reported roughly 270 Gb of sequence data and 117 million unique TCR beta sequences from about 179 million T cells. Because of strong linkage in the cohort, 4 to 6 DR-DQ haplotypes were treated as single units for association and clustering. The genetic ancestry cluster associated with self-reported Caucasian donors included about 84% of the roughly 410 genotyped donors. The number of typed donors differed by locus: 629-630 for A, B, C, DRB1 and DQB1; approximately 540 for DQA1; around 580 for DPA1; and roughly 490 for DPB1. The study profiled the T cell repertoires of about 640 subjects by immunosequencing and related them to cytomegalovirus serostatus. Donor age, sex, ethnicity and CMV serostatus were compiled together with the repertoire data. In addition to the first cohort of roughly 670 subjects, a separate validation cohort of approximately 110 different subjects was used. HLA typing included class I and class II loci at four-digit resolution. A later genetic analysis took genome-wide SNP genotypes for about 55% of the 666 donors and used that subset as a discovery cohort. A later analysis re-examined previously published TCR beta repertoires from more than 600 donors and added high-resolution HLA genotyping to investigate patterns of TCR occurrence. The study combined high-throughput TCR immunosequencing, statistical association of individual TCRs with disease status, and machine learning to predict cytomegalovirus infection status. In an earlier analysis of 550 to 700 of the donors, high-throughput TCR beta sequencing was used to judge whether each TCR beta V gene segment behaved as functional or pseudogenic. The later analysis used no new phenotypic data to find candidate immune exposures, relying instead on TCR beta sequences and their occurrence across donors. The aim of the study was to test whether cataloging public T cell receptors could identify signatures of past pathogen exposure. Among 300 to 450 genotyped donors of the cohort, an average of 235,054 unique TCR beta nucleotide sequences were sequenced per donor, around 20% of them non-productive. All discovery cohort repertoires had been generated on a single sequencing platform. An early release covering about 600 HLA-typed donors comprised about 320 gigabases of sequencing data and roughly 86 million unique TCR sequences. The research as a whole found: In a later analysis, most CMV-associated TCR beta chains were found to appear HLA-restricted, with HLA associations seemingly driven largely by CMV exposure. A cluster of highly shared sequence variants was judged likely to represent a technical artifact of the sequencing pipeline. While some public TCRs were present in many individuals, most TCR sequences turned up only very rarely across donors. According to the authors, the approach could potentially be generalized to other disease states and immunological phenotypes. Because counts were too low, about 18 rarely observed V segments, including chromosome 9 orphons, were excluded from the earlier analysis of 587 of the donors. For the cohort, immune exposure information was limited to CMV serostatus. A further reported finding was that TCR beta sequences accurately predicted the HLA-A and HLA-B alleles for most subjects in the first cohort. At a false discovery rate of 0.05, a later analysis linked some 18,000 TCR beta sequences to specific HLA alleles. A later genetic analysis associated a missense DCLRE1C variant with V-gene and J-gene trimming of TCR beta chains, and an independent cohort replicated the association. In vitro tests confirmed that three of the cytomegalovirus-associated TCR beta chains recognize cytomegalovirus antigens. Some IMGT-functional V segments, including TRBV6-2 and TRBV6-3, could not be told apart with the 87-base-pair reads, so those segments were excluded. According to a later analysis, TCR association rates differed among HLA loci, with DRB1 alleles showing the most associated TCRs and HLA-C alleles showing the fewest. In a later analysis, HLA-associated TCR beta chains showed more clonal expansion and lower generation probabilities than non-associated chains that were equally common. Several of the top co-occurrence clusters appeared to be linked to parvovirus B19, influenza, CMV and Epstein-Barr virus, according to a later analysis. Broadly in line with IMGT annotations, most TCR beta V segments showed up in productive rearrangements about 90% or about 30% of the time in an earlier analysis of 450 to 750 of the donors. Sequencing depth was assumed to be roughly uniform across donors in the presence/absence analyses, though that assumption may not hold. Correlated functional status among segregating V segments might reflect linkage disequilibrium, but an unknown experimental factor could not be ruled out. In a later genetic analysis, fewer N-insertions in productive TCRs were reported among donors in an Asian-associated ancestry cluster than the roughly 640-donor mean. In the study, approximately 160 TCR beta chains were listed as associated with cytomegalovirus. When HLA alleles, especially DR and DQ, strongly co-occurred, TCR associations were difficult to assign to individual alleles. Because HLA typing was missing for some donors at each locus, association tests included only the typed subset. In this cohort, only TCR beta chains were sequenced, and detectable features were limited by the absence of alpha or paired-chain data. Cytomegalovirus status was reported to be diagnosed by the classifier with high specificity and sensitivity in both the original and validation cohorts.

As regards this clone: Its antigen remains undetermined. Per-base quality was not reported, and no clone a single base away is much larger than it.

Library preparation was by the immunoSEQ multiplex PCR assay. For the multiplex PCR, a mixture combining 60 forward primers for TCR Vbeta segments and 13 reverse primers for TCR Jbeta segments was used. A multiplex PCR assay on genomic DNA amplified the CDR3 region of rearranged TCR beta genes. On the Illumina HiSeq System, the amplified TCR beta libraries were sequenced as 87-base-pair reads. In the original analysis: Across the 670 or so repertoires, a later analysis counted roughly 77 million unique TCR beta chains, roughly 11 million of which were shared by at least two donors. A nearest-neighbor algorithm error-corrected the raw reads and collapsed the reads into unique sequences, merging closely related sequences to remove PCR and sequencing errors. V, D and J gene segments were assigned by aligning CDR3 sequences to IMGT reference sequences. For a sequence to be retained, a match of at least six nucleotides to both a V gene segment and a J gene segment was required. Rearrangements were called productive when the CDR3 lacked stop codons and stayed in frame with V and J; all others were non-productive. Following IMGT convention, CDR3 was defined as the stretch from the second conserved V-encoded cysteine up to the conserved J-encoded phenylalanine. The earlier analysis of 500 to 650 of the donors excluded any sequence lacking an unambiguous match to a single V gene segment. In an earlier analysis of 450 to 750 of the donors, a V segment was called functional when productive rearrangements were above 56.7%, and segregating when the standard deviation between donors exceeded 5%. A statistical classification framework was built for diagnosing cytomegalovirus status from the catalog of TCR beta chain sequences. A later analysis assigned V and J genes by comparing TCR nucleotide sequences with IMGT/GENE-DB human TR gene sequences. A later analysis assigned CDR3 sequences and most-parsimonious VDJ recombination scenarios with the TCRdist pipeline. A later analysis defined each TCR beta chain by its CDR3 amino acid sequence plus V-gene family, and excluded reads lacking a unique V-gene family. As a way to deal with suspected cross-contamination and a sequencing artifact, a later analysis dropped nearly 600 nucleotide sequences that were highly shared and had low generation probability. In a later analysis, a clonal expansion index for each public chain was calculated from normalized within-repertoire ranks of inferred template counts. In a later analysis, generation probabilities were computed using a VDJ recombination model fitted to out-of-frame rearrangements, and the results were checked against IGoR. Hypergeometric tests were used in a later analysis to score TCR-TCR, TCR-HLA and TCR-CMV co-occurrence, with a repertoire-size bias correction applied to the TCR pairs. A later analysis estimated false discovery rates by permuting HLA or CMV assignments 20 times. In a later analysis, co-occurring TCRs were grouped using DBSCAN, with TCRdist sequence similarity added in when clustering inside HLA-allele-positive subsets. Co-occurrence clustering excluded repertoires with fewer than 30,000 or more than 120,000 public chains, plus five with anomalous nucleotide sharing. TCRdb obtained this table from immuneACCESS and retained in-frame rearrangements with V and J assigned. These tables miss some clones; where compared with another copy, unresolved V genes account for less than half of the shortfall, and the remainder is unexplained. D and trimming were read from the DNA, whereas the V and J calls and clone size are those reported in that table. Across this sample there are more than 110,000 clones, with roughly four fifths seen only once. 8.8% of the sample is taken by the ten largest.

The cohort comprised 666 healthy bone marrow donors. At the time of sampling, every cohort member was nominally healthy, though immune exposures that went unrecorded were likely present. The donor was CMV seropositive and belonged to the group of some 290 seropositive cohort members. Every donor gave a peripheral blood sample, and the peripheral blood mononuclear cells from that sample were used for TCR beta sequencing. The Qiagen DNeasy Blood Extraction Kit was used to extract genomic DNA from the blood cell samples. V loses 1 base at its end and J loses 2 bases; junction bases beyond the gene matches: 3. Inclusive of the bounding cysteine and phenylalanine, the CDR3 is 16 residues long. The only DNA kept is the CDR3, 48 bases in frame from the first base. Via the germline V gene, CDR1 is SGHTA and CDR2 FQGNSA.

This TCR was sampled from a woman between 50 and 59 years old in good health and CMV-seropositive. The chain links TRBV7-2 with TRBJ2-7; a stretch of 12 junction bases matches TRBD2. Sequences were obtained from PBMCs. In nucleotide form, the sequence is TGTGCCAGCAGCTTAGTCCCTAGCGGGGGGGCCTACGAGCAGTACTTC. Translation gives CASSLVPSGGAYEQYF.